Below are 10 T cell receptor beta chains sequenced from a single sample in a study of blood T cells in healthy people across ages. With a J-beta primer mix and a sample-barcoded 5' primer, a second PCR ran roughly 7 to 11 cycles. TCRdb redid the calling of the 5' RACE reads with MiXCR, one entry per CDR3 protein. This sample has about 770,000 distinct CDR3 sequences, with approximately 44% found just once. The specimen was blood. The receptors originated from a man in his fifties or sixties in good health.

This clonotype has just one count. The rearrangement uses TRBV6-2 or TRBV6-3 and TRBJ1-4, with D hard to call. Trimming stripped 6 bases from V and 8 bases from J, with 7 bases between. Germline loops: CDR1 MNHEY, CDR2 SVGEGT. This CDR3 region has 11 residues. This CDR3 is CASSHTEKLFF. The CDR3 nucleotides are TGTGCCAGCAGCCACACCGAAAAACTGTTTTTT.

The rearrangement uses TRBV27 and TRBJ2-1; 9 nucleotides agree with TRBD2. The CDR3 is 14 residues long. Germline assignment: CDR1 MNHEY and CDR2 SMNVEV (reference sequence). With 7 bases clipped from V and 3 bases from J, the junction kept 4 bases outside the gene matches. DNA for the CDR3: TGTGCCAGCACCAAGCGGGGGGACTACAATGAGCAGTTCTTC. Its protein product is CASTKRGDYNEQFF.

The chain carries TRBV12-5 and TRBJ2-4, with 11 positions matching TRBD1. The CDR3 consists of 17 residues. The germline gives CDR1 LGHNT, CDR2 FRNRAP. Trimming cost V 7 bases and J 3 bases; bases outside gene matches: 11. The DNA of the CDR3 is TGTGCTAGTGCCCCGGGACAGGGGGTTGAGGGCAAAAACATTCAGTACTTC. As protein: CASAPGQGVEGKNIQYF.

This clonotype was seen a handful of times. The chain is built from TRBV7-2 and TRBJ2-7, with 10 bases lining up with TRBD1. This CDR3 has 19 amino acids. J lost 0 bases, V lost 5 bases, and 16 bases had no gene match. Germline V gives CDR1 SGHTA, CDR2 FQGNSA. In nucleotides, the CDR3 is TGTGCCAGCAGCCCCCAGGGGGGTCCGGGACAGGGGTACTCCTACGAGCAGTACTTC. Translated, it gives CASSPQGGPGQGYSYEQYF.

J is TRBJ2-1 and V is TRBV4-1; D uncertain. Germline lookup yields CDR1 MGHRA and CDR2 YSYEKL. The V end was cut by 0 bases, the J end by 4 bases, with 16 bases between. This CDR3 is 17 amino acids long. CDR3 in DNA: TGCGCCAGCAGCCAAGATATTGGGAAGAGGCAATACAATGAGCAGTTCTTC. It is translated as CASSQDIGKRQYNEQFF.

The chain uses TRBV7-2 and TRBJ2-5, with TRBD1 matching over 8 bases. The DNA end is more similar to TRBJ2-7, so the J call may be wrong. The CDR3 length is 15 residues. Per the germline V gene, CDR1 is SGHTA and CDR2 is FQGNSA. The CDR3 sequence is CASSKQGGVTNEQYF. In DNA, the CDR3 is TGTGCCAGCAGCAAACAGGGGGGCGTGACCAACGAGCAGTACTTC.

The V call is TRBV6-6, the J call TRBJ2-3, with TRBD2 identical over 8 bases. V lost 8 bases, J lost 1 base, and 8 bases stayed unmatched. Per germline, CDR1 MNHNY and CDR2 SVGAGI (reference sequence). CDR3 length: 15 residues. The CDR3 nucleotides are TGTGCCAGCCGATGGGGCGGGGGGCGCACAGATACGCAGTATTTT. This translates into CASRWGGGRTDTQYF.

This clonotype has only a few counts. This sequence joins TRBV28 and TRBJ1-2; TRBD1 matches at 7 bases. CDR1 and CDR2 from the germline V gene are MDHEN and SYDVKM. Germline trimming cut 2 bases from V and 9 bases from J; bases unmatched to any gene: 12. The CDR3 is 15 amino acids. The CDR3 loop is CASSLALGTGARYTF. As DNA, the CDR3 is TGTGCCAGCAGTTTAGCTTTGGGTACAGGGGCTCGCTACACCTTC.

In the case of this clonotype: This may come from a read error, since a much larger clone is one base off. The V gene is TRBV5-1, the J gene TRBJ2-5, with 10 bases that match TRBD2. From germline, CDR1 is SGHRS and CDR2 YFSETQ. This CDR3 is 20 amino acids long. CDR3 in amino acids: CGSSLNNLASGGRYQETQYF. CDR3 DNA sequence: TGCGGCAGCAGCTTAAATAATTTGGCTAGCGGGGGCAGATACCAAGAGACCCAGTACTTC.

The chain links TRBV20-1 to TRBJ2-1, with D hard to call. The CDR3 is 13 amino acids. Trimming removed 5 bases at V and 4 bases at J, with 12 bases between. Germline-derived CDR1 and CDR2 are DFQATT and SNEGSKA (reference sequence). This chain's CDR3 is CSAGVLGYNEQFF. The CDR3 bases are TGCAGTGCTGGCGTTTTAGGGTACAATGAGCAGTTCTTC.